This T cell receptor beta chain was sequenced in a study of graft-versus-host responses after intestinal transplantation. Study context: Anti-thymocyte globulin induction was given to all recipients, followed by tacrolimus and steroids for around three years.

Sequenced by immunoSEQ multiplex PCR; TCRdb stores in-frame clones only, minus some. The data show about 130,000 clones, approximately 92% seen once. To note about this clone: Its antigen remains unknown.

The CDR3 extends over 17 amino acids. Unmatched junction bases numbered 9, after V lost 1 base and J lost 9 bases. Germline V lookup: CDR1 SGHRS, CDR2 YFSETQ. The receptor was isolated from a human donor who received an intestinal transplant. The chain carries TRBV5-1 and TRBJ2-1; 14 positions agree with TRBD2. The starting material was unstimulated CD4+ T cells sorted from spleen or lymph node cells, obtained before intestinal transplant. The CDR3 protein is CASSLLTSGGGYGEQFF. Here the CDR3 DNA reads TGCGCCAGCAGCTTGTTGACTAGCGGGGGGGGATACGGTGAGCAGTTCTTC.